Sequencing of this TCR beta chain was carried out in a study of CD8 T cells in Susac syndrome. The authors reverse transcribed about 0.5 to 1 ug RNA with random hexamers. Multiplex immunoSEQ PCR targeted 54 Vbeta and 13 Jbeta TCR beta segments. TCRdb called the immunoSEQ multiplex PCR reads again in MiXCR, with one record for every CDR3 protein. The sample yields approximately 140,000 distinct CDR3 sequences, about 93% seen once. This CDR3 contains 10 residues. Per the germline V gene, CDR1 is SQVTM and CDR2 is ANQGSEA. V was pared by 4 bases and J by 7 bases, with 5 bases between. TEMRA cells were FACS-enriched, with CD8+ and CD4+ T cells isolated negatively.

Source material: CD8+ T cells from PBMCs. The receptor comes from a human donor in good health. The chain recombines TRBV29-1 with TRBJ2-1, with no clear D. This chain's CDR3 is CSVAVNEQFF. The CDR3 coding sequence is TGCAGCGTTGCCGTGAATGAGCAGTTCTTC.